Shown below are 21 T cell receptor beta chains from a single sample sequenced in a study of blood T cell repertoires in COVID-19. Generated by immunoSEQ multiplex PCR, the TCRdb table keeps only in-frame clones and is missing some. The sample lists about 170,000 clones, approximately 90% occurring once. Material: peripheral blood. Every receptor here comes from a man aged 60-69 years with acute or convalescent COVID-19.

This chain connects TRBV5-1 to TRBJ2-5; the D gene is possibly TRBD2 (5 bases). V was trimmed by 3 bases and J by 12 bases, leaving 12 bases between them. The CDR3 is 11 amino acids. The germline V gene encodes CDR1 SGHRS and CDR2 YFSETQ. This CDR3 reads CASSSSGTEYF. CDR3 DNA: TGCGCCAGCAGCTCCAGCGGAACCGAGTACTTC.

The chain is built from TRBV5-1 and TRBJ2-2; D ambiguous. The V end lost 0 bases, the J end lost 1 base, and 7 bases lay between the germline ends. Germline values: CDR1 SGHRS, CDR2 YFSETQ. The CDR3 length is 15 residues. CDR3 protein: CASSLGHMNTGELFF. The CDR3, as DNA: TGCGCCAGCAGCTTGGGGCACATGAACACCGGGGAGCTGTTTTTT.

CDR3 nucleotides: TGTGCCAGCAGCTTAAGCAGGAGGGGCACCGGGGAGCTGTTTTTT. Its protein product is CASSLSRRGTGELFF. V gene TRBV7-3 combines with J gene TRBJ2-2; D might be TRBD2 (6 bases). The germline gives CDR1 SGHTA, CDR2 FQGTGA. The CDR3 extends over 15 amino acids. V was pared by 1 base and J by 4 bases, with 10 bases between. Together with reference TRBV7-3 and TRBJ2-2, the CDR3 gives the full variable domain: GAGVSQTPSNKVTEKGKYVELRCDPISGHTALYWYRQSLGQGPEFLIYFQGTGAADDSGLPNDRFFAVRPEGSVSTLKIQRTERGDSAVYLCASSLSRRGTGELFFGEGSRLTVL.

This clone turned up a few times. The rearrangement joins TRBV6-5 to TRBJ1-2; 11 bases align to TRBD1. This CDR3 region has 15 residues. J gave up 7 bases and V 2 bases, and 6 bases lay outside the gene matches. From germline, CDR1 is MNHEY and CDR2 SVGAGI. The CDR3 nucleotides read TGTGCCAGCAGTTACGGGACAGGGGGGGGGTCTGGCTACACCTTC. It yields the protein CASSYGTGGGSGYTF.

The chain uses TRBV30 and TRBJ2-3; 11 bases fit TRBD2. The CDR3 consists of 15 residues. The V gene end was trimmed by 5 bases and the J gene end by 4 bases; junction bases not matched to a gene: 8. CDR1 and CDR2 from the germline V gene are GTSNPN and SVGIG (reference sequence). CDR3 in amino acids: CAWGGLAGGADTQYF. Here the CDR3 DNA reads TGTGCCTGGGGGGGGCTAGCGGGAGGAGCAGATACGCAGTATTTT. Using reference TRBV30 and TRBJ2-3 for the parts outside the CDR3, the full variable domain is SQTIHQWPATLVQPVGSPLSLECTVEGTSNPNLYWYRQAAGRGLQLLFYSVGIGQISSEVPQNLSASRPQDRQFILSSKKLLLSDSGFYLCAWGGLAGGADTQYFGPGTRLTVL.

This clone was counted a few times. V usage is TRBV24-1 and J usage is TRBJ2-3, with 7 bases lining up with TRBD1. Trimming cost V 4 bases and J 3 bases; bases outside gene matches: 9. Germline V gene lookup returns CDR1 KGHDR and CDR2 SFDVKD. The CDR3 has 16 amino acids. The CDR3 region has the DNA TGTGCCACCAGTGACCGGTTGAGGGGGCGGACAGATACGCAGTATTTT. As protein: CATSDRLRGRTDTQYF.

The rearrangement joins TRBV14 to TRBJ2-1, with TRBD2 matching over 12 bases. This CDR3 region has 16 residues. V lost 8 bases, J lost 4 bases, and 9 bases stayed unmatched. Germline V gene data show CDR1 as SGHDN and CDR2 as FVKESK. The CDR3 here is CASGRRTSGIYNEQFF. For the CDR3, the DNA is TGTGCCAGCGGCCGACGGACTAGCGGGATATACAATGAGCAGTTCTTC.

This chain uses TRBV28 with TRBJ2-7; D is possibly TRBD1 (5 bases). The germline V gene encodes CDR1 MDHEN and CDR2 SYDVKM. This CDR3 contains 14 residues. Trimming shortened V by 3 bases and J by 3 bases, and 12 bases separated the two germline ends. The CDR3 loop reads CASSFRQFHYEQYF. DNA for the CDR3: TGTGCCAGCAGTTTCCGACAGTTCCACTACGAGCAGTACTTC.

The chain joins TRBV10-1 to TRBJ1-1; 8 nucleotides match TRBD1. The CDR3 loop spans 14 amino acids. The ends lost 6 bases at V and 6 bases at J; junction bases unmatched: 9. CDR1 is WNHNN, CDR2 SYGVQD, per germline (reference sequence). The CDR3 DNA is TGCGCCAGCAGCCCAGGGGGCGTGAAGTCTGAAGCTTTCTTT. Translation gives CASSPGGVKSEAFF.

The J gene is TRBJ2-5, the V gene TRBV24-1; 9 bases agree with TRBD1. Germline V gene lookup returns CDR1 KGHDR and CDR2 SFDVKD. V was clipped by 5 bases and J by 0 bases; unmatched bases: 3. The CDR3 totals 15 residues. For the CDR3, the DNA is TGTGCCACCAGTGGGGGACAGGGCTACCAAGAGACCCAGTACTTC. Its protein product is CATSGGQGYQETQYF.

The CDR3 nucleotides are TGTGCCAGCAGCCTCACTATCGGAGACTATAATTCACCCCTCCACTTT. Amino acids: CASSLTIGDYNSPLHF. This chain joins TRBV21-1 and TRBJ1-6. TRBV21-1 is listed as a pseudogene. CDR3 length: 16 amino acids.

For this clone: Other DNA sequences in the sample encode the same CDR3. The J gene is TRBJ1-3, the V gene TRBV5-1; 10 bases align to TRBD1. The trim removed 4 bases at V and 1 base at J, leaving 2 bases unmatched. CDR1 and CDR2 (germline): SGHRS, YFSETQ. CDR3 length equals 15 residues. The DNA for the CDR3 is TGCGCCAGCAGCGGGACAGGGGTATCTGGAAACACCATATATTTT. Its translation is CASSGTGVSGNTIYF.

The V call is TRBV29-1, the J call TRBJ2-1; 11 nucleotides match TRBD2. Germline V gives CDR1 SQVTM, CDR2 ANQGSEA. Trimming took 3 bases from V and 5 from J; bases not matched to a gene: 9. There are 16 residues in the CDR3. CDR3 DNA sequence: TGCAGCGTTGAGCGTAGCGGGAGGGCCTGGGACAATGAGCAGTTCTTC. Amino acid sequence: CSVERSGRAWDNEQFF.

The chain combines TRBV9 with TRBJ1-1; the D gene is possibly TRBD1 (5 bases). CDR1 is SGDLS, CDR2 YYNGEE, per germline. This CDR3 is 15 amino acids long. V gave up 0 bases and J gave up 4 bases, with 13 bases separating them. CDR3 sequence reads: CASSVGPDRATEAFF. In nucleotides, the CDR3 is TGTGCCAGCAGCGTAGGACCCGACAGAGCCACTGAAGCTTTCTTT. Combining the CDR3 with reference TRBV9 and TRBJ1-1 gives the whole variable domain DSGVTQTPKHLITATGQRVTLRCSPRSGDLSVYWYQQSLDQGLQFLIQYYNGEERAKGNILERFSAQQFPDLHSELNLSSLELGDSALYFCASSVGPDRATEAFFGQGTRLTVV.

This clone has at least ten counts. This sequence joins TRBV7-3 and TRBJ1-5; 8 nucleotides match TRBD1. Losses at the gene ends were 5 bases for V and 6 bases for J; bases not matched to a gene: 3. The CDR3 is made up of 13 amino acids. Germline V gene lookup returns CDR1 SGHTA and CDR2 FQGTGA. The CDR3 here is CASSTTGGQPQHF. CDR3 bases: TGTGCCAGCAGCACTACAGGGGGTCAGCCCCAGCATTTT.

The chain joins TRBV12-5 to TRBJ1-2, with TRBD1 as a possible D gene (6 bases). The CDR3 covers 16 residues. Deletions cut 2 bases from V and 8 bases from J, with 21 bases between. From germline, CDR1 is LGHNT and CDR2 FRNRAP. In DNA, the CDR3 is TGTGCTAGTGGTTTGCGGGGGGCTCTGGCCTTTCGCGGCTACACCTTC. Translating gives CASGLRGALAFRGYTF.

In this sample, this clone turned up once. The rearrangement uses TRBV19 and TRBJ2-7; 7 nucleotides line up with TRBD1. The germline V gene has CDR1 LNHDA and CDR2 SQIVND (reference sequence). With 10 bases clipped from V and 5 bases from J, the junction kept 8 bases outside the gene matches. CDR3 length: 12 amino acids. This chain's CDR3 is CATRQGRDEQYF. CDR3 in DNA: TGTGCCACACGACAGGGACGCGACGAGCAGTACTTC.

The V gene is TRBV6-4, the J gene TRBJ2-3; 7 positions agree with TRBD2. V lost 4 bases, J lost 6 bases, and 4 bases stayed unmatched. The CDR3 runs to 13 residues. Germline V gene data show CDR1 as MRHNA and CDR2 as SNTAGT. CDR3 region: CASSGTSSDTQYF. CDR3 nucleotide sequence: TGTGCCAGCAGTGGGACTAGTTCCGATACGCAGTATTTT.

This clone was recorded only once. This sequence joins TRBV18 and TRBJ1-2, with 9 bases identical to TRBD1. The V and J ends lost 3 bases and 0 bases, in that order; junction bases with no gene match: 2. The CDR3 has 15 residues. CDR1 is KGHSH, CDR2 LQKENI, per germline. In nucleotides, the CDR3 is TGTGCCAGCTCACCCGGACAGGGGCCTAACTATGGCTACACCTTC. It translates to CASSPGQGPNYGYTF. The full variable domain, with the rest looked up from reference TRBV18 and TRBJ1-2, is NAGVMQNPRHLVRRRGQEARLRCSPMKGHSHVYWYRQLPEEGLKFMVYLQKENIIDESGMPKERFSAEFPKEGPSILRIQQVVRGDSAAYFCASSPGQGPNYGYTFGSGTRLTVV.

The gene calls are TRBV3-1 (or the pseudogene TRBV3-2) and TRBJ2-5, with 7 nucleotides matching TRBD1. The length of the CDR3 is 13 residues. The germline V gene has CDR1 LGHDT and CDR2 YNNKEL (reference sequence). V gave up 3 bases and J gave up 2 bases; unmatched junction bases: 0. CDR3 nucleotides: TGTGCCAGCAGCCACAGGGGGCAAGAGACCCAGTACTTC. The encoded protein is CASSHRGQETQYF.

The CDR3 sequence is CASSFPRGTGINYGYTF. The CDR3 DNA is TGTGCCAGCAGCTTTCCGAGGGGGACAGGGATAAACTATGGCTACACCTTC. The V call is TRBV7-2, the J call TRBJ1-2; 9 bases line up with TRBD1. The trim removed 3 bases at V and 2 bases at J, leaving 10 bases unmatched. The CDR3 loop spans 17 amino acids. Germline CDR1 and CDR2: SGHTA and FQGNSA.